This T cell receptor (beta chain) was captured by sequencing in a study of T cell repertoires in ileal Crohn's disease. In germline, CDR1 is SGDLS, CDR2 YYNGEE. This CDR3 is 18 amino acids long. V gave up 0 bases and J gave up 6 bases, with 22 bases separating them. Assay used: immunoSEQ multiplex PCR; TCRdb lists only in-frame clones, some missing. This table has some 14,000 clones, less than 80% appearing once. The time point: inflamed ileum from the surgical specimen. What was sequenced was ileal tissue. The clonotype originates from an adult with Crohn's disease. The chain combines TRBV9 with TRBJ2-1, with D possibly called TRBD1 or TRBD2 (7 bases each). The CDR3 spells CASSVAGFNQGEGNEQFF. The CDR3 coding sequence is TGTGCCAGCAGCGTAGCTGGATTCAACCAGGGGGAGGGCAATGAGCAGTTCTTC.